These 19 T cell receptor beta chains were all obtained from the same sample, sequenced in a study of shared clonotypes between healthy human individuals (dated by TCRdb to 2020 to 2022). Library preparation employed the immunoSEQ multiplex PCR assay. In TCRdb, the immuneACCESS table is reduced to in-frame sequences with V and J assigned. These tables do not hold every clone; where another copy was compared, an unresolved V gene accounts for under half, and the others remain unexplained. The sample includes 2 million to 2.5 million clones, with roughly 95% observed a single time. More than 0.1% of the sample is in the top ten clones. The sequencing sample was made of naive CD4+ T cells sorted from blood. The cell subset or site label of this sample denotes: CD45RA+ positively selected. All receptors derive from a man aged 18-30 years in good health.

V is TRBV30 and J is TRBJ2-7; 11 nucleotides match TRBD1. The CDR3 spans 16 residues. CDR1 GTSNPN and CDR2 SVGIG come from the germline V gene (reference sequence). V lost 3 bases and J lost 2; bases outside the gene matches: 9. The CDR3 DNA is TGTGCCTGGAGGCCCTCCGGGACAGGGGGGACCTACGAGCAGTACTTC. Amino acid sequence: CAWRPSGTGGTYEQYF.

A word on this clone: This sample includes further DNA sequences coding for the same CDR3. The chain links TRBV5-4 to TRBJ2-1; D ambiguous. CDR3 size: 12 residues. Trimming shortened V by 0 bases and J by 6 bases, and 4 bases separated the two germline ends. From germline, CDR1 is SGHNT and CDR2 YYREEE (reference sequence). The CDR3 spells CASSLDSNEQFF. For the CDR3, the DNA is TGTGCCAGCAGCTTGGATTCCAATGAGCAGTTCTTC.

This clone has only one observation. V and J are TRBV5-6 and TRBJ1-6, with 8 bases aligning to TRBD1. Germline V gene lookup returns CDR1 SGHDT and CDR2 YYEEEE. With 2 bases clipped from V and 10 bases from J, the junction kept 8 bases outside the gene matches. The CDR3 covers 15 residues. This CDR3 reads CASSFRTGGVSPLHF. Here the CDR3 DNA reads TGTGCCAGCAGCTTTCGCACAGGGGGTGTCTCACCCCTCCACTTT.

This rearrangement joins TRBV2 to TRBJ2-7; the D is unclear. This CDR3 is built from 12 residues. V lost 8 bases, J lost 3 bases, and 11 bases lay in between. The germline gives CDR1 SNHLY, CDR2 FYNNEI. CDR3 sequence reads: CASEQQYYEQYF. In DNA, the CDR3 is TGTGCCAGCGAACAGCAATACTACGAGCAGTACTTC.

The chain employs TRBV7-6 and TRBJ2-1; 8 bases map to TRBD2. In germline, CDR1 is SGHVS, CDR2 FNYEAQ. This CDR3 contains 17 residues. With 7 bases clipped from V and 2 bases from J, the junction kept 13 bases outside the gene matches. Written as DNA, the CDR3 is TGTGCCAGCACTAAAGCTCCGGGACTAGACACCTACAATGAGCAGTTCTTC. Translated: CASTKAPGLDTYNEQFF.

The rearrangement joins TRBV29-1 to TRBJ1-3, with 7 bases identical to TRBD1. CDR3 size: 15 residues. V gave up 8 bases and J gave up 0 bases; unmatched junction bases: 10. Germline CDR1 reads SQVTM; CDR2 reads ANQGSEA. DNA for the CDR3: TGCAGCTTCCGCCTGGGACAGTCCTCTGGAAACACCATATATTTT. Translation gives CSFRLGQSSGNTIYF.

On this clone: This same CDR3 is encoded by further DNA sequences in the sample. The CDR3 DNA is TGTGCCAGCAGTTCACAGGGGAATGAGCAGTTCTTC. It translates to CASSSQGNEQFF. The chain links TRBV6-5 to TRBJ2-1; TRBD1 matches 7 bases. V gave up 4 bases and J gave up 7 bases; unmatched junction bases: 1. Germline CDR1 reads MNHEY; CDR2 reads SVGAGI. This CDR3 region has 12 residues.

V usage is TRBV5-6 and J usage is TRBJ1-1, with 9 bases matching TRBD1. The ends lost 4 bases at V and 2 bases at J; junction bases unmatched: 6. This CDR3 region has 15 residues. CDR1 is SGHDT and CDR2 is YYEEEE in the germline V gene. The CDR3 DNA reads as TGTGCCAGCAGCATACCGGACAGGGGTAACACTGAAGCTTTCTTT. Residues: CASSIPDRGNTEAFF.

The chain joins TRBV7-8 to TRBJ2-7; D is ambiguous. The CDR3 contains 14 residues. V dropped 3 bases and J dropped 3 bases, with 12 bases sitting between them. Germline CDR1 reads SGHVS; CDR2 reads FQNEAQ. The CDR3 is CASSFGSVVYEQYF. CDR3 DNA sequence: TGTGCCAGCAGCTTTGGAAGCGTCGTCTACGAGCAGTACTTC.

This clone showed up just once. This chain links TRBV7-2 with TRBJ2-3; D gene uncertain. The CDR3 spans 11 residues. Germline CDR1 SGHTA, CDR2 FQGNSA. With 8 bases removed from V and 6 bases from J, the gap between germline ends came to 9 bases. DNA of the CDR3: TGTGCCAGCTCGTGGGGTGATACGCAGTATTTT. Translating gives CASSWGDTQYF.

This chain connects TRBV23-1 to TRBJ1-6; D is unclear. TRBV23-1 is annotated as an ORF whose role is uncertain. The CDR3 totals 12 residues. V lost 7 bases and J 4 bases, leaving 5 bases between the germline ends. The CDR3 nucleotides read TGCGCCAGCATCAGTTATAATTCACCCCTCCACTTT. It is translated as CASISYNSPLHF.

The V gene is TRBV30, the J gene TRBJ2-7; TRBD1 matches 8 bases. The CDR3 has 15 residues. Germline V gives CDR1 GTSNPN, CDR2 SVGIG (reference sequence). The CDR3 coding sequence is TGTGCTCGCTCTCGGGTAGGACAGGGTGGCGACGAGCAGTACTTC. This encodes CARSRVGQGGDEQYF.

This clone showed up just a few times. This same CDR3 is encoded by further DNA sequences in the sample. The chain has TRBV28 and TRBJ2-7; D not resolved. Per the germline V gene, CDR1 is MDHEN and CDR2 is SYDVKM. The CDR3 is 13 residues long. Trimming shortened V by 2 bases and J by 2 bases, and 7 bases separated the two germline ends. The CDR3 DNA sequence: TGTGCCAGCAGTTTAACGGTCCCCTACGAGCAGTACTTC. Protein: CASSLTVPYEQYF.

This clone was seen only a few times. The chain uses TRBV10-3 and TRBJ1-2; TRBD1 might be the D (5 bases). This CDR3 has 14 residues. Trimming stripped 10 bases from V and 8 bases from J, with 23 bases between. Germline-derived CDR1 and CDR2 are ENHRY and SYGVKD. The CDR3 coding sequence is TGTGCCAGCACGGACCGCCGCGGGGCCGCCGGCTACACCTTC. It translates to CASTDRRGAAGYTF.

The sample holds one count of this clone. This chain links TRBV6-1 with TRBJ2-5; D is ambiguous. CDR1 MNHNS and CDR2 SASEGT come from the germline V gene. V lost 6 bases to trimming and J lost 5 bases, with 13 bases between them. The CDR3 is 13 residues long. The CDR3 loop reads CASSPGLLETQYF. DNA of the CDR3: TGTGCCAGCAGCCCGGGCCTTCTGGAGACCCAGTACTTC.

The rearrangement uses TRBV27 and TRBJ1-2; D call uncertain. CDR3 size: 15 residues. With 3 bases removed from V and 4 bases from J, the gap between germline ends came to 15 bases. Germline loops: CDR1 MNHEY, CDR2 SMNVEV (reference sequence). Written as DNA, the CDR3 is TGTGCCAGCAGTTTGAGGTTCCCGATGCCCTATGGCTACACCTTC. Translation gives CASSLRFPMPYGYTF.

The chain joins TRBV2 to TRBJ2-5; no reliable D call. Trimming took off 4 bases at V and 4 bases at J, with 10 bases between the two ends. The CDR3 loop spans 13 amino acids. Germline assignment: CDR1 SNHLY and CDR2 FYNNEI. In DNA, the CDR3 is TGTGCCAGCAGTGGAGGAATGGGAGAGACCCAGTACTTC. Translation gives CASSGGMGETQYF.

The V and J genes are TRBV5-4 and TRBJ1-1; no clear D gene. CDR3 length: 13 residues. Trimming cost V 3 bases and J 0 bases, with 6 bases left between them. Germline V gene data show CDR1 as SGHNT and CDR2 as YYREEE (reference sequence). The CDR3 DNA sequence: TGTGCCAGCAGCTCTGATATGAACACTGAAGCTTTCTTT. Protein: CASSSDMNTEAFF. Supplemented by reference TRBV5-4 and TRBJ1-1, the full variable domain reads ETGVTQSPTHLIKTRGQQVTLRCSSQSGHNTVSWYQQALGQGPQFIFQYYREEENGRGNFPPRFSGLQFPNYSSELNVNALELDDSALYLCASSSDMNTEAFFGQGTRLTVV.

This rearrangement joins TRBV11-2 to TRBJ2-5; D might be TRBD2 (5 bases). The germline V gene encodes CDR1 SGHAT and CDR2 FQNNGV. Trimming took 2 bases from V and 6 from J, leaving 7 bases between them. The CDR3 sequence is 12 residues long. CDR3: CASSLSGKTQYF. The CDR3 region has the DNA TGTGCCAGCAGCTTATCGGGGAAGACCCAGTACTTC.